The 22 T cell receptor beta chains reported below all come from one sample, sequenced in a study of cytomegalovirus exposure and HLA in healthy donors (dated by TCRdb to the late 2010s). The protocol used for the library was the immunoSEQ multiplex PCR assay. The multiplex PCR relied on a mix of 60 forward primers for TCR Vbeta segments and 13 reverse primers for TCR Jbeta segments. Sourced from immuneACCESS, this table was stored by TCRdb with only in-frame sequences that have V and J called. A share of the clones is absent; for the studies checked, an unresolved V gene accounts for under half, and the remainder has no known explanation. This sample holds about 130,000 clones; roughly four fifths were observed only once. The leading ten clones occupy about 3.7% of the sample. Sequencing was carried out using PBMCs. These receptors all stem from a woman aged 40-49 years in good health and CMV-seropositive.

The chain uses TRBV19 and TRBJ2-5; 7 bases are a match to TRBD1. The germline V gene has CDR1 LNHDA and CDR2 SQIVND (reference sequence). The junction had 4 bases not matched to a gene; V was cut back by 7 bases and J by 2 bases. The CDR3 runs to 13 residues. CDR3: CASNLQGQETQYF. CDR3 DNA sequence: TGTGCCAGTAACTTACAGGGGCAAGAGACCCAGTACTTC. Complete variable domain (other parts from reference TRBV19 and TRBJ2-5): DGGITQSPKYLFRKEGQNVTLSCEQNLNHDAMYWYRQDPGQGLRLIYYSQIVNDFQKGDIAEGYSVSREKKESFPLTVTSAQKNPTAFYLCASNLQGQETQYFGPGTRLLVL.

The rearrangement uses TRBV15 and TRBJ2-1, with D uncertain. V gave up 0 bases and J gave up 4 bases, with 7 bases separating them. This CDR3 is 14 amino acids long. Looked up from germline, CDR1 is LNHNV and CDR2 is YYDKDF (reference sequence). The CDR3 protein is CATSRDNGYNEQFF. The DNA for the CDR3 is TGTGCCACCAGCAGAGATAACGGGTACAATGAGCAGTTCTTC.

The chain couples TRBV7-9 to TRBJ2-1; possibly TRBD2 for D (6 bases). CDR1 SEHNR and CDR2 FQNEAQ come from the germline V gene (reference sequence). The CDR3 is made up of 15 amino acids. V was cut by 6 bases and J by 2 bases, with 14 bases left in between. CDR3 sequence: CASRNIAETYNEQFF. The CDR3 DNA follows: TGTGCCAGCAGGAATATAGCGGAGACCTACAATGAGCAGTTCTTC.

The chain carries TRBV6-5 and TRBJ2-5; 14 positions match TRBD2. Trimming took 6 bases from V and 9 from J; bases not matched to a gene: 3. The CDR3 spans 13 residues. CDR1 is MNHEY, CDR2 SVGAGI, per germline. DNA of the CDR3: TGTGCCAGCAGACCGGGACTAGCGGGAGCCCAGTACTTC. Its translation is CASRPGLAGAQYF.

V usage is TRBV10-2 and J usage is TRBJ2-1, with a tentative D call TRBD1 (5 bases). With 8 bases removed from V and 10 bases from J, the gap between germline ends came to 21 bases. Germline CDR1 reads WSHSY; CDR2 reads SAAADI. The CDR3 covers 14 residues. The DNA of the CDR3 is TGCGCCAGCTCGGGTTACAGCGACAGTCGGGAGCAGTTCTTC. Its translation is CASSGYSDSREQFF.

The chain couples TRBV5-1 to TRBJ1-1; D is unclear. The germline V and J ends were trimmed by 2 bases and 3 bases, with 8 bases remaining between them. Germline CDR1 SGHRS, CDR2 YFSETQ. The CDR3 extends over 13 amino acids. The CDR3 DNA sequence: TGCGCCAGCAGCTTAACGGTATACACTGAAGCTTTCTTT. Translation: CASSLTVYTEAFF. The variable domain in full, completed from reference TRBV5-1 and TRBJ1-1, reads KAGVTQTPRYLIKTRGQQVTLSCSPISGHRSVSWYQQTPGQGLQFLFEYFSETQRNKGNFPGRFSGRQFSNSRSEMNVSTLELGDSALYLCASSLTVYTEAFFGQGTRLTVV.

In DNA, the CDR3 is TGTGCCAGCCGACAGGGGCCCGACGAGACCCAGTACTTC. The encoded protein is CASRQGPDETQYF. V usage is TRBV19 and J usage is TRBJ2-5; 8 bases agree with TRBD1. Trimming at V came to 9 bases and at J to 5 bases, leaving 8 bases not matched to a gene. Germline V CDR1 and CDR2: LNHDA, SQIVND (reference sequence). CDR3 size: 13 residues.

This clone was counted a single time. The chain combines TRBV7-9 with TRBJ1-1; D may be TRBD1 (5 bases). Germline assignment: CDR1 SEHNR and CDR2 FQNEAQ (reference sequence). The V gene lost 4 bases and the J gene lost 5 bases, with 17 bases spanning the gap. This CDR3 is 15 amino acids long. The DNA of the CDR3 is TGTGCCAGCAGCTCGCAGGTTCGGGCAGGGACTGAAGCTTTCTTT. Translated, it gives CASSSQVRAGTEAFF.

The J gene is TRBJ1-4, the V gene TRBV7-8, with unresolved D. This CDR3 has 16 residues. V was shortened by 0 bases and J by 5 bases, with 13 bases between the two germline ends. Germline lookup yields CDR1 SGHVS and CDR2 FQNEAQ. The chain's CDR3 is CASSLALSGNNEKLFF. The CDR3 DNA reads TGTGCCAGCAGCTTAGCTCTCTCCGGGAACAATGAAAAACTGTTTTTT.

This clone was recorded a few times. The V and J genes are TRBV7-3 and TRBJ2-1, with TRBD2 matching over 11 bases. Per the germline V gene, CDR1 is SGHTA and CDR2 is FQGTGA. The CDR3 length is 15 residues. V lost 4 bases and J lost 12; bases outside the gene matches: 11. The CDR3 coding sequence is TGTGCCAGCAGCTCAATCGGTGGGACTAGCGGTCTGCAGTTCTTC. Protein: CASSSIGGTSGLQFF.

This clone was detected a few times. The CDR3 DNA reads TGTGCCTGGAGTGTAAGGGGGACAGGGTACACTGAAGCTTTCTTT. This sequence encodes CAWSVRGTGYTEAFF. The rearrangement uses TRBV30 and TRBJ1-1, with 9 bases that match TRBD1. The V gene end was trimmed by 0 bases and the J gene end by 3 bases; junction bases not matched to a gene: 5. The CDR3 has 15 residues. The germline gives CDR1 GTSNPN, CDR2 SVGIG (reference sequence).

This rearrangement joins TRBV5-4 to TRBJ1-1; D unclear. This CDR3 comprises 15 residues. Trimming took off 2 bases at V and 4 bases at J, with 15 bases between the two ends. Germline values: CDR1 SGHNT, CDR2 YYREEE (reference sequence). In nucleotides, the CDR3 is TGTGCCAGCAGCTTATCTCCTCCCTCGGGCACTGAAGCTTTCTTT. As protein: CASSLSPPSGTEAFF.

The chain links TRBV29-1 to TRBJ2-3; 8 nucleotides match TRBD2. The CDR3 loop spans 22 amino acids. Per the germline V gene, CDR1 is SQVTM and CDR2 is ANQGSEA. With V trimmed by 4 bases and J by 1 base, 28 bases remained unmatched. The CDR3 DNA reads TGCAGCGTTGGTCTAAAGAGGAGACCCGCGGGAGGCAGCTTTCTCGGCACAGATACGCAGTATTTT. Translated: CSVGLKRRPAGGSFLGTDTQYF.

V is TRBV6-1 and J is TRBJ2-3; a possible D gene is TRBD2 (6 bases). Germline values: CDR1 MNHNS, CDR2 SASEGT. The V end was cut by 7 bases, the J end by 0 bases, with 14 bases between. The CDR3 has 15 amino acids. The CDR3 here is CASTTEGTSTDTQYF. For the CDR3, the DNA is TGTGCCAGCACTACGGAGGGCACTAGCACAGATACGCAGTATTTT.

The chain links TRBV5-1 to TRBJ2-7; D is unclear. The ends were cut back, 0 bases at V and 1 base at J, with 8 bases in the middle. This CDR3 region has 14 residues. Germline CDR1 reads SGHRS; CDR2 reads YFSETQ. In DNA form, the CDR3 reads TGCGCCAGCAGCTTGGCGGCAGGATCCTACGAGCAGTACTTC. It encodes CASSLAAGSYEQYF.

The rearrangement uses TRBV28 and TRBJ2-2; TRBD1 might be the D (6 bases). The V end was cut by 8 bases, the J end by 5 bases, with 18 bases between. CDR3 length equals 15 residues. Germline V gives CDR1 MDHEN, CDR2 SYDVKM. CDR3 sequence (DNA): TGTGCCAGCGGCCTGCAGACAAGGGGGACCGGGGAGCTGTTTTTT. Translation: CASGLQTRGTGELFF.

The chain is built from TRBV5-5 and TRBJ2-5; D possibly corresponds to TRBD1 (6 bases). Germline CDR1 reads SGHKS; CDR2 reads YYEKEE (reference sequence). Trimming took 4 bases from V and 0 from J, leaving 16 bases between them. This CDR3 is 16 amino acids long. CDR3: CASSPRGSQNQETQYF. The CDR3 nucleotides read TGTGCCAGCAGCCCCAGGGGATCCCAAAACCAAGAGACCCAGTACTTC.

The chain recombines TRBV19 with TRBJ2-2; D is possibly TRBD1 (6 bases). The CDR3 extends over 21 amino acids. V shed 5 bases and J shed 5 bases, with 33 bases lying between them. Germline V lookup: CDR1 LNHDA, CDR2 SQIVND (reference sequence). CDR3 in amino acids: CASSLGTLGGMGTLRTGELFF. The CDR3 nucleotides are TGTGCCAGTAGTCTCGGGACCCTAGGGGGTATGGGGACCCTAAGGACCGGGGAGCTGTTTTTT.

This sequence joins TRBV13 and TRBJ2-5, with 7 bases lining up with TRBD2. The DNA matches TRBJ2-7 better at its end, which makes the J call doubtful. Germline V CDR1 and CDR2: PRHDT, FYEKMQ (reference sequence). CDR3 size: 15 residues. CDR3 in amino acids: CASSSPGEGTYEQYF. CDR3 nucleotide sequence: TGTGCCAGCAGCTCGCCGGGGGAGGGAACCTACGAGCAGTACTTC.

The chain has TRBV7-9 and TRBJ1-1; perhaps TRBD1 as D (5 bases). This CDR3 region has 15 residues. The V and J ends lost 5 bases and 1 base respectively, with 14 bases between them. In germline, CDR1 is SEHNR, CDR2 FQNEAQ (reference sequence). This chain's CDR3 is CASSPRREGNTEAFF. CDR3 in DNA: TGTGCCAGCAGCCCGCGCAGGGAGGGGAACACTGAAGCTTTCTTT. The full variable domain, rest sourced from reference TRBV7-9 and TRBJ1-1, is DTGVSQNPRHKITKRGQNVTFRCDPISEHNRLYWYRQTLGQGPEFLTYFQNEAQLEKSRLLSDRFSAERPKGSFSTLEIQRTEQGDSAMYLCASSPRREGNTEAFFGQGTRLTVV.

The V and J genes are TRBV18 and TRBJ1-1; possibly TRBD1 for D (5 bases). CDR3 size: 13 residues. The V end was cut by 9 bases, the J end by 3 bases, with 14 bases between. CDR1 is KGHSH, CDR2 LQKENI, per germline. DNA of the CDR3: TGTGCCAGTCAAGCGGGACGGGACACTGAAGCTTTCTTT. Protein sequence: CASQAGRDTEAFF.

This clone was detected a few times. V and J are TRBV21-1 and TRBJ1-1; the listed D gene, TRBD1, was not tested against the DNA. TRBV21-1 is given as a pseudogene. This CDR3 contains 15 residues. CDR3 sequence: CASSISGTRHTEAFF. The DNA for the CDR3 is TGTGCCAGCAGCATCTCCGGGACACGGCACACTGAAGCTTTCTTT.